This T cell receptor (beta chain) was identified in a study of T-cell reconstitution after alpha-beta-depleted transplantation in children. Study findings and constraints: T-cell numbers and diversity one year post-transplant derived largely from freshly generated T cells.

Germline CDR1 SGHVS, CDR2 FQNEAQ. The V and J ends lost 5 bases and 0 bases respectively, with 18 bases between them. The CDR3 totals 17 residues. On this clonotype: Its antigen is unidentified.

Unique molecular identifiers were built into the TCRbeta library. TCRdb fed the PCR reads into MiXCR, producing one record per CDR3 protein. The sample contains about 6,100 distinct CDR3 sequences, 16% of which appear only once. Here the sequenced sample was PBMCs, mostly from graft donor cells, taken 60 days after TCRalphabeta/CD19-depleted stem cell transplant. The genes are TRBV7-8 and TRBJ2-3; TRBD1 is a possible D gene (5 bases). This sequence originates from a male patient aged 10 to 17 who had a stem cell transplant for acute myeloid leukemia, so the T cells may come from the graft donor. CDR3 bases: TGTGCCAGCAGCACCATTGGGCAGGGCAAAAGCACAGATACGCAGTATTTT. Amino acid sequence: CASSTIGQGKSTDTQYF.